This T cell receptor beta chain is drawn from a study of T cell responses to AZD1222 COVID-19 vaccine. General study results and limits: Only a handful of AZD1222 recipients, several in all, had baseline seropositivity. The breadth and depth of Spike-specific TCRs increased once two AZD1222 doses had been given.

Comments on this clone: What it binds is unknown.

Profiled with immunoSEQ multiplex PCR; TCRdb holds only in-frame clones, not every one. The table records about 90,000 clones, 70% to 90% of them present only once. Unmatched junction bases numbered 11, after V lost 5 bases and J lost 2 bases. The CDR3 loop spans 18 amino acids. Germline lookup yields CDR1 LNHDA and CDR2 SQIVND (reference sequence). The rearrangement joins TRBV19 to TRBJ2-6, with 8 nucleotides matching TRBD1. Sample: peripheral blood, taken on day 0 of AZD1222 vaccination. The sequence derives from an adult in good health. In DNA form, the CDR3 reads TGTGCCAGTAGTGCCCACCAGGGGGCAGCGGCTGGGGCCAACGTCCTGACTTTC. Its protein product is CASSAHQGAAAGANVLTF.